This passage covers 29 T cell receptor beta chains from one sample sequenced in a study of CD4 T cells in relation to SARS-CoV-2 and coronaviruses. Their cognate antigens are unknown. Repertoires were generated with immunoSEQ multiplex PCR, while TCRdb's copy carries only in-frame clones and drops some. The table shows some 43,000 clones, with about 80% occurring only once. Sequencing was performed on naive CD4+ T cells from PBMCs, cultured in vitro. Subset meaning: naive CD4+ T cells isolated by negative enrichment. These TCRs come from an adult with COVID-19.

The chain employs TRBV19 and TRBJ1-5; no clear D gene. The CDR3 spans 16 residues. The V gene lost 3 bases and the J gene lost 2 bases, with 14 bases spanning the gap. Germline CDR1 reads LNHDA; CDR2 reads SQIVND (reference sequence). Written as DNA, the CDR3 is TGTGCCAGTAGTATTTCTACCGCGGCAGGCAATCAGCCCCAGCATTTT. This codes for CASSISTAAGNQPQHF.

The chain couples TRBV7-9 to TRBJ2-7; 11 bases agree with TRBD1. Germline V gene lookup returns CDR1 SEHNR and CDR2 FQNEAQ (reference sequence). The CDR3 covers 17 residues. V dropped 8 bases and J dropped 3; count of bases not matched to a gene: 15. The CDR3 sequence is CASSGTGGIGVNYEQYF. Written as DNA, the CDR3 is TGTGCCAGCTCCGGGACAGGGGGTATAGGGGTTAACTACGAGCAGTACTTC.

The V call is TRBV6-2 or TRBV6-3, the J call TRBJ2-3; D not certain. Trimming stripped 4 bases from V and 7 bases from J, with 9 bases between. Germline V gene lookup returns CDR1 MNHEY and CDR2 SVGEGT. This CDR3 contains 12 residues. The CDR3 is CASSFSLNTQYF. Written as DNA, the CDR3 is TGTGCCAGCAGTTTCTCTCTGAATACGCAGTATTTT.

The chain combines TRBV5-6 with TRBJ2-7, with 12 bases matching TRBD2. Germline CDR1 is SGHDT and CDR2 is YYEEEE. J gave up 2 bases and V 5 bases, and 14 bases lay outside the gene matches. This CDR3 is 18 amino acids long. CDR3 sequence reads: CASSYMTSGGQKTYEQYF. The CDR3 DNA is TGTGCCAGCAGTTACATGACTAGCGGGGGACAAAAAACCTACGAGCAGTACTTC.

This chain links TRBV7-2 with TRBJ2-1; D unresolved. V dropped 2 bases and J dropped 10 bases, with 6 bases sitting between them. This CDR3 region has 11 residues. The V gene's germline CDR1 is SGHTA and CDR2 FQGNSA. The CDR3 here is CASSLYREQFF. The DNA of the CDR3 is TGTGCCAGCAGCTTATACCGGGAGCAGTTCTTC.

In its sample, this clone was seen once. CDR3 sequence reads: CASSIPNRDSNSPLHF. The CDR3 DNA sequence: TGTGCCAGTAGTATCCCCAACCGGGACAGCAATTCACCCCTCCACTTT. The rearrangement joins TRBV19 to TRBJ1-6; 7 bases are shared with TRBD1. The CDR3 loop spans 16 amino acids. The trim removed 3 bases at V and 7 bases at J, leaving 9 bases unmatched. Per the germline V gene, CDR1 is LNHDA and CDR2 is SQIVND (reference sequence).

The sample holds a few counts of this clone. This sequence joins TRBV5-6 and TRBJ2-2; D remains ambiguous. This CDR3 contains 15 residues. In germline, CDR1 is SGHDT, CDR2 YYEEEE. Trimming removed 6 bases from V and 7 bases from J, with 19 bases in between. The CDR3 coding sequence is TGTGCCAGCACCACACCCATCTGGGGAAGCGGGGAGCTGTTTTTT. Translated, it gives CASTTPIWGSGELFF.

This clone showed up just once. This chain connects TRBV27 to TRBJ2-5; D assignment may be TRBD1 or TRBD2 (5 bases each). CDR1 and CDR2 (germline): MNHEY, SMNVEV (reference sequence). V was shortened by 10 bases and J by 4 bases, with 19 bases between the two germline ends. The CDR3 consists of 14 residues. This CDR3 is CATSGFPQGETQYF. The CDR3 DNA is TGTGCCACCTCGGGATTCCCCCAGGGAGAGACCCAGTACTTC.

The chain is built from TRBV7-9 and TRBJ2-2; perhaps TRBD2 as D (6 bases). In germline, CDR1 is SEHNR, CDR2 FQNEAQ (reference sequence). The CDR3 loop spans 15 amino acids. V gave up 0 bases and J gave up 5 bases, with 10 bases separating them. The CDR3 nucleotides read TGTGCCAGCAGCTTAGCGGCAGGGACTACCGGGGAGCTGTTTTTT. Translating gives CASSLAAGTTGELFF.

The CDR3 DNA follows: TGTGCCAGCAGCCAAGATGGGGGTGGCGGGAGACGAGATACGCAGTATTTT. This encodes CASSQDGGGGRRDTQYF. The gene calls are TRBV3-1 (or the pseudogene TRBV3-2) and TRBJ2-3; the match to TRBD2 covers 7 bases. Germline V lookup: CDR1 LGHDT, CDR2 YNNKEL (reference sequence). V lost 0 bases, J lost 5 bases, and 11 bases stayed unmatched. The CDR3 extends over 17 amino acids.

The chain links TRBV2 to TRBJ2-2; possible D gene TRBD1, 6 bases. V was trimmed by 7 bases and J by 5 bases, leaving 17 bases between them. From germline, CDR1 is SNHLY and CDR2 FYNNEI. The CDR3 sequence is 15 residues long. The CDR3 DNA reads TGTGCCAGCACCGACCCAGGGGTGAGGACCGGGGAGCTGTTTTTT. Residues: CASTDPGVRTGELFF. Complete variable domain (other parts from reference TRBV2 and TRBJ2-2): EPEVTQTPSHQVTQMGQEVILRCVPISNHLYFYWYRQILGQKVEFLVSFYNNEISEKSEIFDDQFSVERPDGSNFTLKIRSTKLEDSAMYFCASTDPGVRTGELFFGEGSRLTVL.

In DNA, the CDR3 is TGTGCCAGCAGTGAGGTAGCGGGAGGGGCTGGACAAGAGACCCAGTACTTC. Protein: CASSEVAGGAGQETQYF. The V gene is TRBV2, the J gene TRBJ2-5, with TRBD2 matching over 11 bases. In germline, CDR1 is SNHLY, CDR2 FYNNEI. This CDR3 comprises 17 residues. V dropped 3 bases and J dropped 2; count of bases not matched to a gene: 8.

The chain links TRBV11-2 to TRBJ2-1; D might be TRBD1 (6 bases). CDR3 length equals 15 residues. V was pared by 5 bases and J by 8 bases, with 19 bases between. CDR1 and CDR2 (germline): SGHAT, FQNNGV. In nucleotides, the CDR3 is TGTGCCAGCAGCCAAAAGGACAGATTTTTCGATGAGCAGTTCTTC. Translating gives CASSQKDRFFDEQFF.

The rearrangement joins TRBV24-1 to TRBJ2-1; 8 bases match TRBD2. The CDR3 spans 14 residues. From germline, CDR1 is KGHDR and CDR2 SFDVKD. V gave up 10 bases and J gave up 0 bases; unmatched junction bases: 4. CDR3 in amino acids: CATASGLSYNEQFF. Here the CDR3 DNA reads TGTGCCACGGCTAGCGGGCTCTCCTACAATGAGCAGTTCTTC.

V is TRBV5-1 and J is TRBJ1-3; 10 nucleotides agree with TRBD1. The V gene end was trimmed by 1 base and the J gene end by 2 bases; junction bases not matched to a gene: 6. CDR1 and CDR2 (germline): SGHRS, YFSETQ. The CDR3 contains 17 residues. The CDR3 sequence is CASSLTTGTGAGNTIYF. The CDR3 coding sequence is TGCGCCAGCAGCTTGACCACCGGGACAGGGGCTGGAAACACCATATATTTT.

The chain recombines TRBV28 with TRBJ2-5; TRBD2 agrees at 9 bases. The CDR3 contains 16 residues. V gave up 3 bases and J gave up 1 base; unmatched junction bases: 6. Germline V lookup: CDR1 MDHEN, CDR2 SYDVKM. The CDR3 DNA is TGTGCCAGCAGTTTGCCCGGGACTAGCAGCCAAGAGACCCAGTACTTC. Translated, it gives CASSLPGTSSQETQYF. The full variable domain, rest sourced from reference TRBV28 and TRBJ2-5, is DVKVTQSSRYLVKRTGEKVFLECVQDMDHENMFWYRQDPGLGLRLIYFSYDVKMKEKGDIPEGYSVSREKKERFSLILESASTNQTSMYLCASSLPGTSSQETQYFGPGTRLLVL.

V gene TRBV28 combines with J gene TRBJ2-5, with 8 positions matching TRBD2. V was clipped by 5 bases and J by 5 bases; unmatched bases: 10. CDR1 and CDR2 from the germline V gene are MDHEN and SYDVKM. The CDR3 has 15 amino acids. DNA of the CDR3: TGTGCCAGCAGTACCCCCGCGGGGGGCGGGGAGACCCAGTACTTC. It yields the protein CASSTPAGGGETQYF. Full variable domain (outside the CDR3, taken from reference TRBV28 and TRBJ2-5): DVKVTQSSRYLVKRTGEKVFLECVQDMDHENMFWYRQDPGLGLRLIYFSYDVKMKEKGDIPEGYSVSREKKERFSLILESASTNQTSMYLCASSTPAGGGETQYFGPGTRLLVL.

By sample fraction, this clone is large (0.1 to 1%). The chain combines TRBV6-4 with TRBJ2-3; 7 bases are shared with TRBD2. Trimming removed 3 bases from V and 3 bases from J; junction bases left unmatched: 0. The CDR3 is 13 amino acids. The germline V gene encodes CDR1 MRHNA and CDR2 SNTAGT. The CDR3 reads CASSERETDTQYF. The CDR3 DNA reads TGTGCCAGCAGTGAGCGGGAGACAGATACGCAGTATTTT.

The gene calls are TRBV14 and TRBJ2-5; no firm D call. CDR1 SGHDN and CDR2 FVKESK come from the germline V gene. V shed 0 bases and J shed 6 bases, with 5 bases lying between them. This CDR3 contains 12 residues. The CDR3 region has the DNA TGTGCCAGCAGCCAAGACCGACAGACCCAGTACTTC. Its translation: CASSQDRQTQYF.

The chain has TRBV7-9 and TRBJ2-2, with 8 bases that match TRBD2. Per germline, CDR1 SEHNR and CDR2 FQNEAQ (reference sequence). The CDR3 is 15 amino acids. V lost 7 bases to trimming and J lost 5 bases; unmatched junction nucleotides: 9. CDR3 bases: TGTGCCAGCAACCGAGCGGGGGTTGAAACCGGGGAGCTGTTTTTT. It codes for CASNRAGVETGELFF.

The CDR3 here is CASSPPTSGNTIYF. As DNA, the CDR3 is TGTGCCAGCTCACCTCCAACGTCTGGAAACACCATATATTTT. V and J are TRBV18 and TRBJ1-3; D is uncertain. The CDR3 is 14 amino acids. Germline V gene data show CDR1 as KGHSH and CDR2 as LQKENI. V dropped 3 bases and J dropped 1 base, with 7 bases sitting between them.

The chain joins TRBV10-3 to TRBJ1-5, with 10 bases lining up with TRBD1. V gave up 5 bases and J gave up 0 bases; unmatched junction bases: 4. Germline values: CDR1 ENHRY, CDR2 SYGVKD. The CDR3 extends over 16 amino acids. The CDR3 nucleotides are TGTGCCATCAGTAGGACAGGGGGGGATAGCAATCAGCCCCAGCATTTT. Translation gives CAISRTGGDSNQPQHF.

The V and J genes are TRBV11-1 and TRBJ2-1, with D perhaps matching TRBD1 (8 bases). CDR1 is SGHAT and CDR2 is FQDESV in the germline V gene (reference sequence). This CDR3 has 14 amino acids. The ends were cut back, 2 bases at V and 5 bases at J, with 10 bases in the middle. In nucleotides, the CDR3 is TGTGCCAGCAGCTTAACAGGGGGGGACAATGAGCAGTTCTTC. Its translation: CASSLTGGDNEQFF.

The CDR3 DNA reads as TGTGCCAGCACCCCTAAGGGTGAGCAGTTCTTC. Residues: CASTPKGEQFF. The chain uses TRBV12-3 or TRBV12-4 and TRBJ2-1; D remains ambiguous. The V end lost 7 bases, the J end lost 9 bases, and 10 bases lay between the germline ends. CDR3 size: 11 residues.

This chain uses TRBV11-2 with TRBJ2-7; 11 positions match TRBD2. Germline CDR1 is SGHAT and CDR2 is FQNNGV. Unmatched junction bases numbered 9, after V lost 4 bases and J lost 4 bases. CDR3 size: 16 residues. This CDR3 reads CASSSYRLAGYYEQYF. DNA for the CDR3: TGTGCCAGCAGCTCCTACCGACTAGCGGGATATTACGAGCAGTACTTC.

The rearrangement uses TRBV28 and TRBJ2-2, with 9 nucleotides matching TRBD1. CDR1 and CDR2 from the germline V gene are MDHEN and SYDVKM. The V and J ends lost 7 bases and 1 base, in that order; junction bases with no gene match: 4. The CDR3 sequence is 15 residues long. Written as DNA, the CDR3 is TGTGCCAGCAAGACGGGACAGGGGAACACCGGGGAGCTGTTTTTT. Protein product: CASKTGQGNTGELFF.

For the CDR3, the DNA is TGTGCCAGCAGTGGAGCGGGGCCCTACAATGAGCAGTTCTTC. Translation: CASSGAGPYNEQFF. The chain combines TRBV2 with TRBJ2-1, with 7 nucleotides matching TRBD2. The CDR3 sequence is 14 residues long. Germline V CDR1 and CDR2: SNHLY, FYNNEI. J lost 2 bases, V lost 4 bases, and 2 bases had no gene match.

This clone has a handful of counts. The chain couples TRBV2 to TRBJ1-5; D might be TRBD1 (6 bases). This CDR3 contains 14 residues. Per the germline V gene, CDR1 is SNHLY and CDR2 is FYNNEI. V was clipped by 3 bases and J by 4 bases, with 10 bases between them. The DNA for the CDR3 is TGTGCCAGCAGTGAGTTACAGGGAAATCAGCCCCAGCATTTT. Protein product: CASSELQGNQPQHF. Drawing the rest from reference TRBV2 and TRBJ1-5, the complete variable domain is EPEVTQTPSHQVTQMGQEVILRCVPISNHLYFYWYRQILGQKVEFLVSFYNNEISEKSEIFDDQFSVERPDGSNFTLKIRSTKLEDSAMYFCASSELQGNQPQHFGDGTRLSIL.

The chain links TRBV21-1 to TRBJ2-7; TRBD2, as called in the table, went unchecked against the DNA. TRBV21-1 is a known pseudogene. The CDR3 contains 19 residues. The chain's CDR3 is CASSKGGQGRTSGPYEQYF. CDR3 bases: TGTGCCAGCAGCAAGGGGGGACAGGGACGGACTAGCGGGCCCTACGAGCAGTACTTC.